This T cell receptor (beta chain) was captured in a study of cytomegalovirus exposure and HLA in healthy donors. The CDR3 loop spans 15 amino acids. Trimming took 4 bases from V and 6 from J; bases not matched to a gene: 10. CDR1 is MRHNA, CDR2 SNTAGT, per germline. Researchers ran the PCR with 60 Vbeta and 13 Jbeta primers. Assay used: immunoSEQ multiplex PCR; TCRdb lists only in-frame clones, some missing. Found here are some 120,000 clones; the top ten clones hold 3% to 4.5%. Sequencing input: PBMCs. The chain has TRBV6-4 and TRBJ2-3; 7 bases match TRBD2. The sequence derives from a man aged 25 to 40 in good health and CMV-seronegative. The CDR3 nucleotides are TGTGCCAGCAGTGTGACAGCGGGGATAGCGGATACGCAGTATTTT. It yields the protein CASSVTAGIADTQYF.